This record looks at one TCR beta chain sequence and its context. Its cognate antigen is unknown. Trimming removed 5 bases from V and 4 bases from J; junction bases left unmatched: 3. This CDR3 spans 14 amino acids. Germline CDR1 is SGHTA and CDR2 is FQGNSA. This sample is part of a study of long-term antiretroviral therapy in people with HIV. The study's findings and limits: Transplant-donor-level diversity was not reached after ART, though diversity increased. HIV repertoires covered narrower CDR3 length ranges than controls did.

Participants with HIV, all of them, were treated in the United States. Survey-level resolution applied to immunoSEQ assay v3.0. TCRdb's table, derived via immunoSEQ multiplex PCR, lists solely in-frame clones and lacks some. The data hold about 26,000 clones, with about four fifths observed a single time. The genes are TRBV7-2 and TRBJ2-3; 10 bases fit TRBD2. The specimen comprised unsorted PBMCs, sampled 1.1 years before starting antiretroviral therapy. The source of this sequence is a woman aged 30 to 39 with HIV. CDR3: CASSERGGPDTQYF. Written as DNA, the CDR3 is TGTGCCAGCAGCGAGCGGGGGGGCCCAGATACGCAGTATTTT.